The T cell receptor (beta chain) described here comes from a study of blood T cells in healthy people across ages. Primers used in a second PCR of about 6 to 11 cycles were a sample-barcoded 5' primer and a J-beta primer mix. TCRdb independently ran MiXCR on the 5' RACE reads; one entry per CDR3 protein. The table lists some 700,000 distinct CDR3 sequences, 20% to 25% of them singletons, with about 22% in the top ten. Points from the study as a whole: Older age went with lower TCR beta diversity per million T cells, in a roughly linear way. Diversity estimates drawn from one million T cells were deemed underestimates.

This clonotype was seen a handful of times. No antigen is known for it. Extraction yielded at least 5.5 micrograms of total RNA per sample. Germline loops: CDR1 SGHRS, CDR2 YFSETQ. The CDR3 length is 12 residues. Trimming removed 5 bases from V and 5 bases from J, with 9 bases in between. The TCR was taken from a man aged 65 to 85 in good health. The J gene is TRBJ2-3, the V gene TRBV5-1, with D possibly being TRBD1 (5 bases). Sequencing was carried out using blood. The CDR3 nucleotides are TGCGCCAGCAGAGGGGATGGAGATACGCAGTATTTT. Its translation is CASRGDGDTQYF. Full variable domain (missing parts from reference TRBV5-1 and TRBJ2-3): KAGVTQTPRYLIKTRGQQVTLSCSPISGHRSVSWYQQTPGQGLQFLFEYFSETQRNKGNFPGRFSGRQFSNSRSEMNVSTLELGDSALYLCASRGDGDTQYFGPGTRLTVL.